The sequence of this T cell receptor beta chain was determined in a study of T cell changes during pregnancy in multiple sclerosis. The table came from immunoSEQ multiplex PCR; TCRdb's copy has only in-frame clones and leaves some out. Seen here are 60,000 or so clones, approximately 90% observed once, and the top ten hold 2% to 3%. Losses at the gene ends were 5 bases for V and 5 bases for J; bases not matched to a gene: 7. This CDR3 region has 14 residues. Germline V gives CDR1 GTSNPN, CDR2 SVGIG (reference sequence). The sequencing used peripheral blood, collected in the first trimester of pregnancy. The J gene is TRBJ1-1, the V gene TRBV30; TRBD1 matches at 11 bases. The receptor was derived from a female donor with multiple sclerosis, enrolled in a pregnancy study. For the CDR3, the DNA is TGTGCCTGGGGTCGGGGACAGGGGGGAACTGAAGCTTTCTTT. This sequence encodes CAWGRGQGGTEAFF.